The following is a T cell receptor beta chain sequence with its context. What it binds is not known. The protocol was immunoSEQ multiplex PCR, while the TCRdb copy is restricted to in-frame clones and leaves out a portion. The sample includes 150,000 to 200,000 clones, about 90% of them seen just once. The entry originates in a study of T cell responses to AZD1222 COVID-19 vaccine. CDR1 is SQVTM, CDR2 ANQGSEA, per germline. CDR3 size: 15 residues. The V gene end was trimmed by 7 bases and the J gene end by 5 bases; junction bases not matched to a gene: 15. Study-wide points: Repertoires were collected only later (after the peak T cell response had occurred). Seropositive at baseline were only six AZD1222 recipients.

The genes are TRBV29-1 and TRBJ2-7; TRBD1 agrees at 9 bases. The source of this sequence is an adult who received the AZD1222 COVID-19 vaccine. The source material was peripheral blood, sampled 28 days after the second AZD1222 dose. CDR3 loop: CSGLITGTGTHEQYF. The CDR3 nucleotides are TGCAGCGGGCTCATAACCGGGACAGGGACCCACGAGCAGTACTTC.